The present T cell receptor beta chain was sequenced within a study of Ad26.COV2.S vaccination and SARS-CoV-2 variants. Across the study: Into the muscle, Ad26.COV2.S was dosed once or twice, 56 days apart. General study results and limits: Considerable breadth of spike-specific CD8+ and CD4+ T cell responses has reportedly been documented following vaccination.

With regard to this clone: Its target is not known.

Clones were read by immunoSEQ multiplex PCR, and TCRdb kept only the in-frame ones, dropping some. The sample includes about 350,000 clones, 88% of them seen just once. CDR3 length: 12 amino acids. Germline V gene data show CDR1 as MDHEN and CDR2 as SYDVKM. V lost 2 bases and J 8 bases, leaving 9 bases between the germline ends. Treatment here: around 19 received Ad26.COV2.S at low or high dose, single or two shots; several received placebo; per-sample allocation not given. Sample collection was performed on day 63 after the first vaccine or placebo injection. This specimen consisted of peripheral blood, obtained in a trial of Ad26.COV2.S vaccine versus placebo. The receptor comes from a person between 18 and 65 years old who received the Ad26.COV2.S COVID-19 vaccine or a placebo. The chain links TRBV28 to TRBJ1-1; D is undetermined. This CDR3 reads CASSLATPEAFF. In DNA, the CDR3 is TGTGCCAGCAGTTTAGCCACACCCGAAGCTTTCTTT.